What follows are 29 T cell receptor beta chains derived from one specimen sequenced in a study of control samples from healthy donors and cancer patients. Libraries were prepared by immunoSEQ multiplex PCR; TCRdb keeps only in-frame clonotypes and omits some of them. Of around 75,000 clones detected, over 80% appear once; the ten largest clones hold over 4.5%. The specimen sequenced was blood. The receptor set was obtained from a woman aged 60-70 years in good health.

The rearrangement joins TRBV28 to TRBJ2-1; D gene unclear. This CDR3 is 15 amino acids long. Trimming left V 5 bases short and J 4 bases short, with 15 bases between. Germline CDR1 and CDR2: MDHEN and SYDVKM. CDR3 amino acids: CASSPHRVGYNEQFF. CDR3 coding DNA: TGTGCCAGCAGTCCCCATCGGGTCGGGTACAATGAGCAGTTCTTC.

The chain links TRBV4-3 to TRBJ2-2; D is unresolved. This CDR3 has 16 amino acids. Germline V gene sequence: CDR1 LGHNA, CDR2 YSLEER. The V gene lost 0 bases and the J gene lost 4 bases, with 12 bases spanning the gap. CDR3 DNA sequence: TGCGCCAGCAGCCAAGAGGTCATCGGGTCCACCGGGGAGCTGTTTTTT. Translation: CASSQEVIGSTGELFF.

The V call is TRBV19, the J call TRBJ1-5; no firm D call. This CDR3 spans 15 amino acids. V dropped 7 bases and J dropped 3 bases, with 16 bases sitting between them. Germline V CDR1 and CDR2: LNHDA, SQIVND (reference sequence). The CDR3 spells CASTVRQNYNQPQHF. The CDR3 DNA is TGTGCCAGTACGGTGCGGCAGAACTACAATCAGCCCCAGCATTTT.

The chain uses TRBV3-1 (or the pseudogene TRBV3-2) and TRBJ1-5; D is perhaps TRBD1 (5 bases). With 1 base removed from V and 8 bases from J, the gap between germline ends came to 15 bases. The CDR3 length is 15 residues. Germline CDR1 LGHDT, CDR2 YNNKEL (reference sequence). The CDR3 loop reads CASSQGNRRGEPQHF. The CDR3 nucleotides read TGTGCCAGCAGCCAAGGAAACAGGCGAGGGGAGCCCCAGCATTTT.

CDR3 nucleotide sequence: TGTGCCACCCAAAAGGGCCAAAGAAGGGGAGCTTTCTTT. As protein: CATQKGQRRGAFF. The chain carries TRBV12-3 or TRBV12-4 and TRBJ1-1, with a tentative D call TRBD1 (5 bases). Trimming removed 10 bases at V and 10 bases at J, with 22 bases between. CDR3 length: 13 residues.

The chain joins TRBV5-6 to TRBJ2-2, with 8 bases lining up with TRBD2. The germline gives CDR1 SGHDT, CDR2 YYEEEE. V lost 2 bases to trimming and J lost 7 bases; unmatched junction nucleotides: 7. This CDR3 is 15 amino acids long. The CDR3 reads CASSLTGGPDGELFF. CDR3 DNA sequence: TGTGCCAGCAGCTTAACGGGAGGGCCTGACGGGGAGCTGTTTTTT.

The chain has TRBV6-1 and TRBJ1-5; D remains unclear. Trimming left V 2 bases short and J 6 bases short, with 8 bases between. The CDR3 length is 13 residues. Germline-derived CDR1 and CDR2 are MNHNS and SASEGT. The CDR3 sequence: CASSEWGGQPQHF. For the CDR3, the DNA is TGTGCCAGCAGTGAATGGGGAGGTCAGCCCCAGCATTTT.

The genes are TRBV7-9 and TRBJ2-3; 8 bases are shared with TRBD1. The trim removed 5 bases at V and 1 base at J, leaving 8 bases unmatched. This CDR3 contains 16 residues. CDR1 is SEHNR, CDR2 FQNEAQ, per germline (reference sequence). The CDR3 spells CASSPRQGSGTDTQYF. The CDR3, as DNA: TGTGCCAGCAGCCCGCGACAGGGGAGTGGCACAGATACGCAGTATTTT.

This clone was counted once. The gene calls are TRBV5-1 and TRBJ2-5, with a possible D match to TRBD2 (5 bases). Germline V gene lookup returns CDR1 SGHRS and CDR2 YFSETQ. The CDR3 loop spans 14 amino acids. The V end was cut by 0 bases, the J end by 4 bases, with 10 bases between. The CDR3 region is CASSLGEYRETQYF. The CDR3 DNA follows: TGCGCCAGCAGCTTGGGGGAGTACCGAGAGACCCAGTACTTC. The full variable domain, with the rest looked up from reference TRBV5-1 and TRBJ2-5, is KAGVTQTPRYLIKTRGQQVTLSCSPISGHRSVSWYQQTPGQGLQFLFEYFSETQRNKGNFPGRFSGRQFSNSRSEMNVSTLELGDSALYLCASSLGEYRETQYFGPGTRLLVL.

V and J are TRBV10-1 and TRBJ1-1; perhaps TRBD1 as D (5 bases). The V end lost 3 bases, the J end lost 3 bases, and 11 bases lay between the germline ends. This CDR3 spans 14 amino acids. Germline V gene data show CDR1 as WNHNN and CDR2 as SYGVQD (reference sequence). Written as DNA, the CDR3 is TGCGCCAGCAGTGAAACCAGGGTCCACACTGAAGCTTTCTTT. Its protein product is CASSETRVHTEAFF.

The chain carries TRBV4-1 and TRBJ1-1, with 9 bases matching TRBD1. The CDR3 spans 16 residues. In germline, CDR1 is MGHRA, CDR2 YSYEKL. V trimming: 4 bases; J trimming: 0 bases; junction bases outside the gene matches: 6. As DNA, the CDR3 is TGCGCCAGCAGCCTAAGGCGGGACAGGGTGAACACTGAAGCTTTCTTT. Protein sequence: CASSLRRDRVNTEAFF.

The J gene is TRBJ1-1, the V gene TRBV5-1; D perhaps matches TRBD1 (5 bases). CDR3 length: 14 amino acids. From germline, CDR1 is SGHRS and CDR2 YFSETQ. V lost 5 bases, J lost 4 bases, and 15 bases lay in between. CDR3 sequence (DNA): TGCGCCAGCAGTTCTGGGGGTACTGGCACTGAAGCTTTCTTT. Translating gives CASSSGGTGTEAFF.

Here the CDR3 reads CASSPSLTRLGGYTF. CDR3 nucleotide sequence: TGTGCCAGCTCACCTTCTCTGACACGCCTTGGTGGCTACACCTTC. The chain recombines TRBV18 with TRBJ1-2; D is unresolved. CDR1 and CDR2 (germline): KGHSH, LQKENI. This CDR3 contains 15 residues. Trimming left V 3 bases short and J 7 bases short, with 18 bases between.

This clone was seen just once. This chain links TRBV3-1 (or the pseudogene TRBV3-2) with TRBJ2-6, with D unclear. The CDR3 is made up of 13 amino acids. CDR1 and CDR2 from the germline V gene are LGHDT and YNNKEL (reference sequence). Trimming took off 1 base at V and 2 bases at J, with 0 bases between the two ends. As DNA, the CDR3 is TGTGCCAGCAGCCAAGCTGGGGCCAACGTCCTGACTTTC. This codes for CASSQAGANVLTF.

The genes are TRBV5-6 and TRBJ2-4; D is unclear. The germline gives CDR1 SGHDT, CDR2 YYEEEE. The CDR3 has 15 residues. Deletions cut 2 bases from V and 0 bases from J, with 9 bases between. CDR3 nucleotide sequence: TGTGCCAGCAGCTTAATGGCGGTAGCCAAAAACATTCAGTACTTC. It yields the protein CASSLMAVAKNIQYF.

The rearrangement links TRBV6-5 to TRBJ1-1; D is possibly TRBD1 (6 bases). The CDR3 covers 15 residues. The germline CDR1 and CDR2 sequences are MNHEY and SVGAGI. The V and J ends lost 6 bases and 0 bases respectively, with 14 bases between them. For the CDR3, the DNA is TGTGCCAGCAGACAGGGTTCGGGTATGAACACTGAAGCTTTCTTT. Its translation is CASRQGSGMNTEAFF.

The gene calls are TRBV2 and TRBJ1-1; no clear D. This CDR3 region has 14 residues. Germline CDR1 SNHLY, CDR2 FYNNEI. Deletions cut 1 base from V and 0 bases from J, with 6 bases between. DNA of the CDR3: TGTGCCAGCAGTGAAGATAGAGTGAACACTGAAGCTTTCTTT. Protein sequence: CASSEDRVNTEAFF.

The chain couples TRBV4-1 to TRBJ1-1; 9 bases map to TRBD1. This CDR3 region has 15 residues. Trimming took 1 base from V and 5 from J; bases not matched to a gene: 5. In germline, CDR1 is MGHRA, CDR2 YSYEKL. The DNA of the CDR3 is TGCGCCAGCAGCCAAGGGGGACAGGGAGATACTGAAGCTTTCTTT. Translating gives CASSQGGQGDTEAFF.

The rearrangement uses TRBV6-6 and TRBJ2-1, with D possibly being TRBD1 (6 bases). The CDR3 spans 15 residues. The germline V gene encodes CDR1 MNHNY and CDR2 SVGAGI (reference sequence). Deletions cut 6 bases from V and 5 bases from J, with 17 bases between. This CDR3 reads CASSSLQGYNNEQFF. DNA for the CDR3: TGTGCCAGCAGCTCGCTCCAGGGGTACAACAATGAGCAGTTCTTC.

V is TRBV29-1 and J is TRBJ1-1, with D perhaps matching TRBD1 (6 bases). Trimming removed 7 bases from V and 1 base from J, with 13 bases in between. Germline loops: CDR1 SQVTM, CDR2 ANQGSEA. This CDR3 comprises 13 residues. CDR3 region: CSARTDRNTEAFF. The CDR3 DNA reads as TGCAGCGCCCGGACAGATAGGAACACTGAAGCTTTCTTT.

The rearrangement joins TRBV5-1 to TRBJ2-3; D unresolved. The CDR3 runs to 13 residues. Between the trimmed V and J ends, which lost 2 bases and 2 bases, there was a span of 6 bases. From germline, CDR1 is SGHRS and CDR2 YFSETQ. Here the CDR3 DNA reads TGCGCCAGCAGCTTTTACTACACAGATACGCAGTATTTT. Translating gives CASSFYYTDTQYF.

The chain employs TRBV2 and TRBJ2-5; D perhaps matches TRBD1 (7 bases). Trimming removed 5 bases at V and 4 bases at J, with 20 bases between. CDR3 length equals 16 residues. The germline V gene encodes CDR1 SNHLY and CDR2 FYNNEI. CDR3 sequence: CASSKMGQSGAETQYF. CDR3 nucleotides: TGTGCCAGCAGTAAAATGGGACAGTCGGGGGCAGAGACCCAGTACTTC.

The V and J genes are TRBV30 and TRBJ1-2; no firm D call. Germline V gene lookup returns CDR1 GTSNPN and CDR2 SVGIG (reference sequence). V lost 0 bases and J lost 7, with 9 bases in between. This CDR3 is 12 amino acids long. This CDR3 reads CAWSVEGPGYTF. As DNA, the CDR3 is TGTGCCTGGAGTGTAGAAGGGCCTGGCTACACCTTC.

The CDR3 DNA is TGTGCCAGCGGATGGGTGCAAGAGACCCAGTACTTC. Encoded protein: CASGWVQETQYF. The V call is TRBV2, the J call TRBJ2-5; D remains unclear. V was pared by 8 bases and J by 2 bases, with 9 bases between. This CDR3 is 12 amino acids long. Germline lookup yields CDR1 SNHLY and CDR2 FYNNEI.

Here the CDR3 reads CAISGAGTSGNTIYF. The CDR3 DNA follows: TGTGCCATCAGTGGAGCAGGTACCTCTGGAAACACCATATATTTT. The V gene is TRBV10-3, the J gene TRBJ1-3; D gene ambiguous. The CDR3 extends over 15 amino acids. Germline CDR1 and CDR2: ENHRY and SYGVKD. V dropped 4 bases and J dropped 0 bases, with 10 bases sitting between them.

The rearrangement joins TRBV7-9 to TRBJ1-2; weak D call: TRBD1 (5 bases). The CDR3 totals 13 residues. Trimming cost V 1 base and J 7 bases, with 10 bases left between them. CDR1 and CDR2 (germline): SEHNR, FQNEAQ (reference sequence). The CDR3 nucleotides read TGTGCCAGCAGCTTAGTGGGGGGAAGTGGCTACACCTTC. This encodes CASSLVGGSGYTF. Full variable domain (missing parts from reference TRBV7-9 and TRBJ1-2): DTGVSQNPRHKITKRGQNVTFRCDPISEHNRLYWYRQTLGQGPEFLTYFQNEAQLEKSRLLSDRFSAERPKGSFSTLEIQRTEQGDSAMYLCASSLVGGSGYTFGSGTRLTVV.

The chain recombines TRBV30 with TRBJ2-7; tentatively, D is TRBD1 (8 bases). The CDR3 is 14 residues long. Trimming removed 7 bases from V and 2 bases from J, with 18 bases in between. Germline values: CDR1 GTSNPN, CDR2 SVGIG (reference sequence). The CDR3 region is CAFRDTGGAYEQYF. In DNA form, the CDR3 reads TGTGCCTTCCGAGATACAGGGGGGGCCTACGAGCAGTACTTC.

This chain connects TRBV5-4 to TRBJ2-7; 7 nucleotides line up with TRBD2. V was pared by 4 bases and J by 1 base, with 8 bases of the junction left unmatched. Per germline, CDR1 SGHNT and CDR2 YYREEE (reference sequence). This CDR3 is 15 amino acids long. CDR3 region: CASSRSSGPSYEQYF. CDR3 DNA: TGTGCCAGCAGCAGGTCTAGCGGTCCTTCCTACGAGCAGTACTTC.

This chain uses TRBV11-2 with TRBJ2-5; TRBD2 agrees at 14 bases. The CDR3 loop spans 16 amino acids. Trimming cost V 1 base and J 5 bases; bases outside gene matches: 3. The V gene's germline CDR1 is SGHAT and CDR2 FQNNGV. The CDR3 nucleotides are TGTGCCAGCAGCTTAGGGACTAGCGGGAGGTTTGAGACCCAGTACTTC. Protein: CASSLGTSGRFETQYF.